Listed below are T cell receptor beta chains from one sample, sequenced in a study of Graves' ophthalmopathy and Graves' hyperthyroidism. TCRdb redid the calling of the multiplex PCR reads with MiXCR, one entry per CDR3 protein. In the table there are 450,000 to 600,000 distinct CDR3 sequences, 39% of which are singletons. Sequencing input: peripheral blood or thyroid tissue (not recorded which). The receptors shown here come from an adult man with Graves' hyperthyroidism. CDR3s include the opening cysteine and the closing phenylalanine or tryptophan. Fields, in order: CDR3 protein, CDR3 DNA, D gene, clone size, J gene, V gene. D genes are given only for firm matches. Rows may omit the clone size; those that give it use once, few, many or a size class.

CSASRDRGRLGANVLTF,TGCAGTGCGAGCCGGGACAGGGGAAGGTTGGGGGCCAACGTCCTGACTTTC,TRBD1,many,TRBJ2-6,TRBV20-1
CASSFPGVDNEAFF,TGTGCCAGCAGCTTCCCAGGGGTGGACAATGAAGCTTTCTTT,-,once,TRBJ1-1,TRBV7-9
CATSRYGLAGANEQFF,TGTGCCACCAGCAGGTATGGACTAGCGGGGGCCAATGAGCAGTTCTTC,TRBD2,-,TRBJ2-1,TRBV15
CASSSKQGRPGYTF,TGTGCCAGCAGCTCAAAACAGGGCAGGCCAGGCTACACCTTC,-,many,TRBJ1-2,TRBV5-8
CAISTGTSGGQEARYF,TGTGCCATCAGTACCGGGACTAGCGGGGGGCAAGAGGCCCGGTACTTC,TRBD2,-,TRBJ2-5,TRBV10-3
CASSSDGPSAF,TGCGCCAGCAGCTCGGACGGTCCATCAGCCTTC,-,many,TRBJ2-5,TRBV5-1
CASSSGVILGETQYF,TGTGCTAGCAGCTCTGGGGTGATTTTGGGGGAGACCCAGTACTTC,-,-,TRBJ2-5,TRBV7-7
CASSFAGLMNTEAFF,TGTGCCAGCAGTTTTGCAGGACTGATGAACACTGAAGCTTTCTTT,-,-,TRBJ1-1,TRBV28
CASAATGVSTDTQYF,TGTGCCAGCGCGGCAACAGGGGTTAGCACAGATACGCAGTATTTT,TRBD1,few,TRBJ2-3,TRBV12-3/TRBV12-4
CASRPPSGTGNYGYTF,TGTGCCAGTAGACCTCCTTCTGGGACGGGCAACTATGGCTACACCTTC,-,many,TRBJ1-2,TRBV19
CSRDRATYNSPLHF,TGCAGTAGGGACAGGGCGACCTATAATTCACCCCTCCACTTT,TRBD1,-,TRBJ1-6,TRBV20-1
CSARVGQFLGNLHF,TGCAGTGCTAGAGTGGGGCAGTTTCTCGGAAACCTCCACTTT,-,-,TRBJ1-6,TRBV20-1
CASSHERRNQPQHF,TGTGCCAGCAGCCATGAGAGGCGCAATCAGCCCCAGCATTTT,-,many,TRBJ1-5,TRBV12-3/TRBV12-4
CASSQTRLATSFLNTGELFF,TGCGCCAGCAGCCAGACCAGACTAGCGACATCTTTCCTGAACACCGGGGAGCTGTTTTTT,TRBD2,many,TRBJ2-2,TRBV4-1
CASSLGGLDEQYF,TGTGCCAGCAGTTTGGGGGGTCTGGACGAGCAGTACTTC,-,many,TRBJ2-7,TRBV12-3/TRBV12-4
CATSREYGIGELFF,TGTGCCACCAGCAGAGAGTATGGAATCGGGGAGCTGTTTTTT,-,few,TRBJ2-2,TRBV15
CASSGAGAGETQYF,TGTGCCAGCAGCGGTGCAGGGGCCGGTGAGACCCAGTACTTC,-,-,TRBJ2-5,TRBV5-1
CASSHGAGVRLETQYF,TGTGCCAGCAGCCACGGGGCAGGAGTTAGATTAGAGACCCAGTACTTC,-,-,TRBJ2-5,TRBV12-3/TRBV12-4
CASSRWTIYEQYF,TGTGCCAGCAGCCGGTGGACAATATACGAGCAGTACTTC,-,-,TRBJ2-7,TRBV11-2
CAGSSDRRYGYTF,TGCGCCGGCAGCTCGGACAGACGATATGGCTACACCTTC,-,once,TRBJ1-2,TRBV5-1
CASTETMGEQYF,TGTGCCAGCACCGAAACAATGGGCGAGCAGTACTTC,-,many,TRBJ2-7,TRBV2
CASSQDLSGTKEQYF,TGCGCCAGCAGCCAAGATTTAAGCGGGACTAAAGAGCAGTACTTC,TRBD2,-,TRBJ2-7,TRBV4-1
CASSEASSKVSGELFF,TGCGCCAGCAGCGAGGCCTCTAGCAAGGTTTCCGGGGAGCTGTTTTTT,-,-,TRBJ2-2,TRBV5-1
CSARDWDRVLQFF,TGCAGTGCTAGAGACTGGGACAGAGTTTTGCAGTTCTTC,TRBD1,-,TRBJ2-1,TRBV20-1
CASSLVLGNSPLHF,TGTGCCAGCAGCTTAGTCCTGGGGAATTCACCCCTCCACTTT,-,many,TRBJ1-6,TRBV7-9
CASSPDIRGRSRNYGYTF,TGTGCCAGTAGTCCCGACATCAGGGGGCGCAGCCGTAACTATGGCTACACCTTC,TRBD1,-,TRBJ1-2,TRBV19
CASSYREGETQYF,TGTGCCAGCAGCTACCGAGAGGGAGAGACCCAGTACTTC,-,many,TRBJ2-5,TRBV7-3
CSVEVAGEGNEQFF,TGCAGCGTTGAGGTAGCGGGAGAAGGAAATGAGCAGTTCTTC,TRBD2,-,TRBJ2-1,TRBV29-1
CASSVAPGTEAFF,TGTGCCAGCAGCGTAGCCCCCGGGACTGAAGCTTTCTTT,-,many,TRBJ1-1,TRBV9
CASSEATGRETQYF,TGTGCCAGCAGCGAGGCGACGGGAAGAGAGACCCAGTACTTC,-,-,TRBJ2-5,TRBV9
CASSTEYNEQFF,TGTGCCAGCAGTACGGAATACAATGAGCAGTTCTTC,-,-,TRBJ2-1,TRBV5-5
CASSFSGDAYEQYF,TGTGCCAGCAGCTTTAGCGGGGACGCCTACGAGCAGTACTTC,TRBD2,few,TRBJ2-7,TRBV7-2
CASSQSGGLQETQYF,TGTGCCAGCAGCCAAAGCGGGGGGCTCCAAGAGACCCAGTACTTC,TRBD2,few,TRBJ2-5,TRBV9
CASSPLSSYNSPLHF,TGTGCCAGCAGTCCGCTAAGCTCCTATAATTCACCCCTCCACTTT,-,many,TRBJ1-6,TRBV12-3/TRBV12-4
CSTSGANGELFF,TGCAGTACTAGTGGGGCCAACGGGGAGCTGTTTTTT,-,once,TRBJ2-2,TRBV20-1
CASSIGPGEANTGELFF,TGTGCCAGTAGTATAGGTCCGGGGGAGGCGAACACCGGGGAGCTGTTTTTT,-,few,TRBJ2-2,TRBV19
CASSFLATNEKLFF,TGTGCCAGCAGCTTTCTTGCAACTAATGAAAAACTGTTTTTT,-,many,TRBJ1-4,TRBV7-9
CSASVGGSYEQYF,TGCAGTGCTTCGGTGGGCGGTTCCTACGAGCAGTACTTC,-,many,TRBJ2-7,TRBV20-1
CASALDGRNSPLHF,TGTGCTAGTGCCTTAGACGGACGGAATTCACCCCTCCACTTT,-,many,TRBJ1-6,TRBV12-5
CASSLAGAGAQYF,TGTGCCAGCAGCTTAGCCGGGGCCGGGGCCCAGTACTTC,-,many,TRBJ2-5,TRBV7-9
CSVGFGGREKLFF,TGCAGCGTTGGGTTTGGGGGAAGGGAAAAACTGTTTTTT,-,-,TRBJ1-4,TRBV29-1
CASRPQGGSQPQHF,TGTGCCAGCAGGCCCCAGGGAGGAAGTCAGCCCCAGCATTTT,-,many,TRBJ1-5,TRBV6-5
CASSLVPGGADNEELFF,TGTGCCAGCAGCTTGGTACCAGGGGGCGCGGATAATGAAGAACTGTTTTTT,TRBD1,-,TRBJ1-4,TRBV5-8
CASSSPDGTEAFF,TGTGCCAGCAGTTCCCCGGATGGGACTGAAGCTTTCTTT,-,many,TRBJ1-1,TRBV6-5
CATSDSQGATDGYTF,TGTGCCACCAGTGATTCTCAGGGGGCGACGGATGGCTACACCTTC,TRBD1,many,TRBJ1-2,TRBV24-1
CASRRDRGSQPQHF,TGTGCCAGCAGAAGAGACAGGGGGAGTCAGCCCCAGCATTTT,TRBD1,many,TRBJ1-5,TRBV12-3/TRBV12-4
CASSSLGARDEQYF,TGTGCCAGCAGTTCGTTAGGGGCGCGAGACGAGCAGTACTTC,-,many,TRBJ2-7,TRBV5-8
CASSAGNKNIQYF,TGTGCCAGCTCGGCGGGTAACAAAAACATTCAGTACTTC,-,-,TRBJ2-4,TRBV7-6
CASRGEGWLYEQYF,TGCGCCAGCAGAGGGGAGGGGTGGCTCTACGAGCAGTACTTC,TRBD2,many,TRBJ2-7,TRBV10-2